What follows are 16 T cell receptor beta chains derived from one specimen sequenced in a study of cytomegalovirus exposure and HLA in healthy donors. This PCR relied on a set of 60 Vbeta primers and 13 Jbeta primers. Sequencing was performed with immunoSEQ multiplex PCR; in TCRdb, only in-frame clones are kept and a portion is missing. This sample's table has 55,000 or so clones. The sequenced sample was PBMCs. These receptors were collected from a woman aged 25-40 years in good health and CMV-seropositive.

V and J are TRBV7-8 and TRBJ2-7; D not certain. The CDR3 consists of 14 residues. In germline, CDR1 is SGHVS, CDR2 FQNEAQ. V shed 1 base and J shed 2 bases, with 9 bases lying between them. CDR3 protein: CASSLGRSAYEQYF. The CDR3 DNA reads TGTGCCAGCAGCTTAGGTCGCAGCGCCTACGAGCAGTACTTC.

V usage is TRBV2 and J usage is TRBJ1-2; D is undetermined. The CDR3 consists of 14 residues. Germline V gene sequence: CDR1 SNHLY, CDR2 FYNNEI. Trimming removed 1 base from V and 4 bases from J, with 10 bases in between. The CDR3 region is CASSEVGSLYGYTF. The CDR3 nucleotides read TGTGCCAGCAGTGAAGTCGGGTCTCTCTATGGCTACACCTTC.

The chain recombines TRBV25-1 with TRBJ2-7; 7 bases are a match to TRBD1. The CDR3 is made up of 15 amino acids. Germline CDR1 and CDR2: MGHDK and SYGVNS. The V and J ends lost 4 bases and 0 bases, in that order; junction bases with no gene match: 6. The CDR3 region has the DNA TGTGCCAGCAGTGGCCGGGACAGCCACTCCTACGAGCAGTACTTC. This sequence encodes CASSGRDSHSYEQYF.

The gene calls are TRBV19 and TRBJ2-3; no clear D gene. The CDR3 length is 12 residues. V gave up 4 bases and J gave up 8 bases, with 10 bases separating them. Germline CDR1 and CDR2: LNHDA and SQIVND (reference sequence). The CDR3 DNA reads TGTGCCAGTAGTAGTTCACTCGGTACGCAGTATTTT. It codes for CASSSSLGTQYF.

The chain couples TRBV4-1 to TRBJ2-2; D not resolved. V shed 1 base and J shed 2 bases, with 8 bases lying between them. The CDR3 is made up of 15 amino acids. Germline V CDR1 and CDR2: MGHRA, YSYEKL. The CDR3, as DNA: TGCGCCAGCAGCCAAGCGATAGAAAACACCGGGGAGCTGTTTTTT. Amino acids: CASSQAIENTGELFF.

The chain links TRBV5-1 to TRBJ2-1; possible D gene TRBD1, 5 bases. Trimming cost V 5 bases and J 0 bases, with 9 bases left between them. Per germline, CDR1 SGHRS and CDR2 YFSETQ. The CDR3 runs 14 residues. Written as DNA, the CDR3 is TGCGCCAGCAGACAGGTGAGCTCCTACAATGAGCAGTTCTTC. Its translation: CASRQVSSYNEQFF.

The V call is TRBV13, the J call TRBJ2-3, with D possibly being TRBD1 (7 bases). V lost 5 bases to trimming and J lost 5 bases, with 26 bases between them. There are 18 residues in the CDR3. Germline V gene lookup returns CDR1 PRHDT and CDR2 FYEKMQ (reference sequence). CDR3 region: CASSPGGNRDRGQDTQYF. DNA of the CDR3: TGTGCCAGCAGCCCAGGGGGGAACCGGGACAGAGGTCAAGATACGCAGTATTTT.

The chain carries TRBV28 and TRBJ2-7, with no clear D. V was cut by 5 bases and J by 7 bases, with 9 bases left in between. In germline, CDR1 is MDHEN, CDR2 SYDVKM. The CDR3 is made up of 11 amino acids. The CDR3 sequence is CASSPNREQYF. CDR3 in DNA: TGTGCCAGCAGTCCCAACCGGGAGCAGTACTTC.

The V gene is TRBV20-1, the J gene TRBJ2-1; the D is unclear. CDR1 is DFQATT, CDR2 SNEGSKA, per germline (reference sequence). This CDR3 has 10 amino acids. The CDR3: CAAPYNEQFF. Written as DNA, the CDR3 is TGCGCCGCGCCCTACAATGAGCAGTTCTTC.

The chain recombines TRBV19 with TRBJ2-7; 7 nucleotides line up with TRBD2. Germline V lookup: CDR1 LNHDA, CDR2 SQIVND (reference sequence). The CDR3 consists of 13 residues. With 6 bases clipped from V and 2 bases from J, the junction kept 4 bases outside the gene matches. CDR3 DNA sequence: TGTGCCAGTAGCCTGGGACTAACCTACGAGCAGTACTTC. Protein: CASSLGLTYEQYF.

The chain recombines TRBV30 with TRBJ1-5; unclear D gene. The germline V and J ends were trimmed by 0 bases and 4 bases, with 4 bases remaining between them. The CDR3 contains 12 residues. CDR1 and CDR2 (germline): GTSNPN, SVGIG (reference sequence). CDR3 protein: CAWSVGNQPQHF. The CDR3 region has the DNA TGTGCCTGGAGTGTCGGGAATCAGCCCCAGCATTTT.

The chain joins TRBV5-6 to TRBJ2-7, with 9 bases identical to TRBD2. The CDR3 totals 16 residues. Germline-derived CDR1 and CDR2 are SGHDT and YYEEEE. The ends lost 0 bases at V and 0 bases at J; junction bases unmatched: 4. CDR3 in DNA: TGTGCCAGCAGCTTGGCGATAGCGGGAGACTCCTACGAGCAGTACTTC. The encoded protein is CASSLAIAGDSYEQYF.

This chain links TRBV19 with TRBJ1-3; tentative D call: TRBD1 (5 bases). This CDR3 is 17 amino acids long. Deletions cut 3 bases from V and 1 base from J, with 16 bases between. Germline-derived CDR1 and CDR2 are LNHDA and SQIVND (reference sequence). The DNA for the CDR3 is TGTGCCAGTAGTATGGGACGGGGGACTCCTTCTGGAAACACCATATATTTT. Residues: CASSMGRGTPSGNTIYF. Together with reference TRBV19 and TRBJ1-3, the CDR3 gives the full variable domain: DGGITQSPKYLFRKEGQNVTLSCEQNLNHDAMYWYRQDPGQGLRLIYYSQIVNDFQKGDIAEGYSVSREKKESFPLTVTSAQKNPTAFYLCASSMGRGTPSGNTIYFGEGSWLTVV.

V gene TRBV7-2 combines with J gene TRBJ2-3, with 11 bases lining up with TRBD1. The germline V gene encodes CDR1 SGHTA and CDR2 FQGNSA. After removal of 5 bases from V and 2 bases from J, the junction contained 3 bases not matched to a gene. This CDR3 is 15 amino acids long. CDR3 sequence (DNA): TGTGCCAGCAGCGGGGACAGGGGGGTCACAGATACGCAGTATTTT. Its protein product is CASSGDRGVTDTQYF.

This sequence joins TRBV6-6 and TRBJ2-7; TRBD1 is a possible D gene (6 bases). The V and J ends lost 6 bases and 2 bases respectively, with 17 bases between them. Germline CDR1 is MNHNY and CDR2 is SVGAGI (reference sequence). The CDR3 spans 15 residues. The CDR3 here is CASRYTRDTAYEQYF. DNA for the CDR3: TGTGCCAGCAGGTATACCCGGGACACTGCCTACGAGCAGTACTTC.

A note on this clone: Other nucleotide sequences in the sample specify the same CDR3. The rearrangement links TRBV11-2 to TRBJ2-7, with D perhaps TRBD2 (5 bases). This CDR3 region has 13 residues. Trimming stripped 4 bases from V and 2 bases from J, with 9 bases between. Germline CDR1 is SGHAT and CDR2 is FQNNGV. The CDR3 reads CASSSGYAYEQYF. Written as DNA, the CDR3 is TGTGCCAGCAGCTCGGGATACGCCTACGAGCAGTACTTC.